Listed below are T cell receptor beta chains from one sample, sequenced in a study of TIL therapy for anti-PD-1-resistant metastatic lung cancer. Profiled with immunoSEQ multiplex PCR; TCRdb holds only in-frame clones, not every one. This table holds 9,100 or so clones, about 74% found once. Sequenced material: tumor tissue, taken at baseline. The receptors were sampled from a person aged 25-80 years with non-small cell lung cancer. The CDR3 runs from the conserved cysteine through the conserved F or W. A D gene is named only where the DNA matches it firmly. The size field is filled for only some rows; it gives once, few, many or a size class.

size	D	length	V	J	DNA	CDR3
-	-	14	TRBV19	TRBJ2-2	TGTGCCAGTATGAGGAGCCCCAACACCGGGGAGCTGTTTTTT	CASMRSPNTGELFF
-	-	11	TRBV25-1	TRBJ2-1	TGTGCCAGCAGTGAATCTTCGGAGCAGTTCTTC	CASSESSEQFF
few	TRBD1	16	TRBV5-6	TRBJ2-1	TGTGCCAGCAGCTTGGAACCGGGACAGGTTTACAATGAGCAGTTCTTC	CASSLEPGQVYNEQFF
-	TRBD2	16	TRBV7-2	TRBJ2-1	TGTGCCAGCAGCTCTGGTGCCGGGACTACAAGCGTGGAGCAGTTCTTC	CASSSGAGTTSVEQFF
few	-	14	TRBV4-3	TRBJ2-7	TGCGCCAGCAGCCAATACGGGGGGCCCTACGAGCAGTACTTC	CASSQYGGPYEQYF
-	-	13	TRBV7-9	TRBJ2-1	TGTGCCAGCAGCTTATGGCCGGGGCATGAGCAGTTCTTC	CASSLWPGHEQFF
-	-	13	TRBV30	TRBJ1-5	TGTGCCTGGACTCAGAGCTTCGATCAGCCCCAGCATTTT	CAWTQSFDQPQHF
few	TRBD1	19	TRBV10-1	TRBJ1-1	TGCGCCAGCAGTGAGTCGACAGGGGATCCTCAAAAGGATCCGGTTGGCGCTTTCTTT	CASSESTGDPQKDPVGAFF
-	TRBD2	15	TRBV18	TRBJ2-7	TGTGCCAGCTCACCACCGTCACGGGGGGCCTACGAGCAGTACTTC	CASSPPSRGAYEQYF
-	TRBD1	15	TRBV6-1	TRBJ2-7	TGTGCCAGCAGTGAAGCACAGGGGATCATCAACGAGCAGTACTTC	CASSEAQGIINEQYF
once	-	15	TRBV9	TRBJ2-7	TGTGCCAGCAGCGTAGCTCCGGGACCCAACTACGAGCAGTACTTC	CASSVAPGPNYEQYF
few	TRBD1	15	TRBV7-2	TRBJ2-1	TGTGCCAGCAGCTATCAGGGGGACCGTTACAATGAGCAGTTCTTC	CASSYQGDRYNEQFF
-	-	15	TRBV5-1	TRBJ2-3	TGCGCCAGCAGCTTGGGGAGCGGACTCACAGATACGCAGTATTTT	CASSLGSGLTDTQYF
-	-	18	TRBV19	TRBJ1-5	TGTGCCAGTAGCCCCTCCCCTCAAGCAGAGAGTCGCAATCAGCCCCAGCATTTT	CASSPSPQAESRNQPQHF
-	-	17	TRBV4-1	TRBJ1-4	TGCGCCAGCAGCCAAGTTCCCCGGGGGGGATCCGATGAAAAACTGTTTTTT	CASSQVPRGGSDEKLFF
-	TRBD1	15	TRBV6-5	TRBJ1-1	TGTGCCAGCGCCGCCGACAGGGCCGCCGGCACTGAAGCTTTCTTT	CASAADRAAGTEAFF
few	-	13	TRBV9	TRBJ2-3	TGTGCCAGCAGCCCCCAGGGTTCAGATACGCAGTATTTT	CASSPQGSDTQYF
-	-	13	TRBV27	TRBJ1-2	TGTGCCAGCAGTTCCGTCGAGAACTATGGCTACACCTTC	CASSSVENYGYTF
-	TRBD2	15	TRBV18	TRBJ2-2	TGTGCCAGCTCACCAGGGAGGGGAGACACCGGGGAGCTGTTTTTT	CASSPGRGDTGELFF
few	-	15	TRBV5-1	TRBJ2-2	TGCGCCAGCATGTCGGGGGATTCAAACACCGGGGAGCTGTTTTTT	CASMSGDSNTGELFF
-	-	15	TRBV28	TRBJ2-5	TGTGCCAGCAGTTTATTTGTGACAGGCGATCGGGCCCAGTACTTC	CASSLFVTGDRAQYF
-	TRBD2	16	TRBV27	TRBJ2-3	TGTGCCAGCAGGAGGGGGGGACTAGCGGGTTCAGATACGCAGTATTTT	CASRRGGLAGSDTQYF
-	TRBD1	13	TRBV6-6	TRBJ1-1	TGTGCCAGCAGGGAGACAGGGGGCACTGAAGCTTTCTTT	CASRETGGTEAFF
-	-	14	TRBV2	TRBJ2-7	TGTGCCAGCAGTGGGCAGGGGAGCTCCTACGAGCAGTACTTC	CASSGQGSSYEQYF
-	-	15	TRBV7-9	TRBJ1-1	TGTGCCAGCAGCTTAGTAGGGGCGGGGAACACTGAAGCTTTCTTT	CASSLVGAGNTEAFF
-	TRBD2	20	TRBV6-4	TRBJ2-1	TGTGCCAGCAGCCCCCAGGGGCTAGCGGGAGGAATTGGCTCCTACAATGAGCAGTTCTTC	CASSPQGLAGGIGSYNEQFF
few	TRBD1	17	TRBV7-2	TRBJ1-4	TGTGCCAGCAGCTTAGCCAAGACAGGGGTCAGAAGGGAAAAACTGTTTTTT	CASSLAKTGVRREKLFF
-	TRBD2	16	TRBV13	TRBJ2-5	TGTGCCAGCAGCCCGCGGGGGGCCTCCCTCCAAGAGACCCAGTACTTC	CASSPRGASLQETQYF
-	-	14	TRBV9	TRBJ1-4	TGTGCCAGCAACCCGGGACTTTACAATGAAAAACTGTTTTTT	CASNPGLYNEKLFF
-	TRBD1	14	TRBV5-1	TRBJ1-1	TGCGCCAGCAGCACCGGGACAGGGGGCACTGAAGCTTTCTTT	CASSTGTGGTEAFF
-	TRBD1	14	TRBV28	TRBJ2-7	TGTGCCAGCAGCCAGGGACAGCTCGCCTACGAGCAGTACTTC	CASSQGQLAYEQYF
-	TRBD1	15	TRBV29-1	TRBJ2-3	TGCAGCGTTGGCCAAACAGGGGTTTGGGGGGATACGCAGTATTTT	CSVGQTGVWGDTQYF
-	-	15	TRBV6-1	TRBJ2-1	TGTGCCAGCAGGGCATTGGGGAGCTCCTACAATGAGCAGTTCTTC	CASRALGSSYNEQFF
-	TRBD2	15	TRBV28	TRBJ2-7	TGTGCCAGCAGTAATCTAGCGGGGGGGGTTCACGAGCAGTACTTC	CASSNLAGGVHEQYF
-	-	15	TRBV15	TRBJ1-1	TGTGCCACCAGCAGGGGTACGGGACGGTCCACTGAAGCTTTCTTT	CATSRGTGRSTEAFF
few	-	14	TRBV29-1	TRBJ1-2	TGCAGCGTTGAACTGGCAGGGAATGGCTATGGCTACACCTTC	CSVELAGNGYGYTF
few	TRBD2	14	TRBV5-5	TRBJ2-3	TGTGCCAGCAGCTCGGGACTAGCGGGGGGTGCGCAGTATTTT	CASSSGLAGGAQYF
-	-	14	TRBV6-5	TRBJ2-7	TGTGCCAGCAGTCAGATAAGGGGGACCTACGAGCAGTACTTC	CASSQIRGTYEQYF
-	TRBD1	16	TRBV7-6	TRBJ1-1	TGTGCCAGCAGCGCCCTTAGTCGGACAGGGTTCACTGAAGCTTTCTTT	CASSALSRTGFTEAFF
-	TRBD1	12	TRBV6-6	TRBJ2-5	TGTGCCAGCGGACAGGGTAGCGAGACCCAGTACTTC	CASGQGSETQYF
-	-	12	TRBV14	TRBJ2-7	TGTGCCAGCAGCCCCTCAAATTACGAGCAGTACTTC	CASSPSNYEQYF
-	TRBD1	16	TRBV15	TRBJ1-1	TGTGCCACCAGCAGAGATTTAGGGGGCCGCGACACTGAAGCTTTCTTT	CATSRDLGGRDTEAFF
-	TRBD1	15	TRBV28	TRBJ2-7	TGTGCCAGCAGTCCGCCGGGACAGGGAACCTACGAGCAGTACTTC	CASSPPGQGTYEQYF
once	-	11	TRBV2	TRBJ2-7	TGTGCCAGCAGTTGGTCCTACGAGCAGTACTTC	CASSWSYEQYF
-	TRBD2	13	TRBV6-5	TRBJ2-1	TGTGCCAGCAGTTACTCTCCTAGCGGTGAGCAGTTCTTC	CASSYSPSGEQFF
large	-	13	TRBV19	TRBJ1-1	TGTGCCAGTATGGACAGCTTGAACACTGAAGCTTTCTTT	CASMDSLNTEAFF